Below, 17 T cell receptor beta chains from the same sample are listed, as sequenced in a study of shared clonotypes between healthy human individuals. Only in-frame clones appear in the TCRdb table, and some are missing; sequencing was by immunoSEQ multiplex PCR. The profile shows fewer than 2.5 million clones, under 95% of them singletons. The sequenced sample was naive CD4+ T cells from PBMCs. Subset specified: CD45RA+ positively selected. The receptors originated from a man younger than 30 in good health. Some clones in this sample may be carry-over from other donors' samples.

The chain uses TRBV19 and TRBJ1-2; D is uncertain. V was trimmed by 3 bases and J by 3 bases, leaving 5 bases between them. This CDR3 has 12 residues. CDR1 is LNHDA, CDR2 SQIVND, per germline (reference sequence). CDR3 sequence: CASSMVYYGYTF. CDR3 in DNA: TGTGCCAGTAGTATGGTTTACTATGGCTACACCTTC.

The CDR3 loop is CATSRDWVNTGELFF. CDR3 coding DNA: TGTGCCACCAGCAGAGATTGGGTTAACACCGGGGAGCTGTTTTTT. The rearrangement joins TRBV15 to TRBJ2-2; D gene ambiguous. There are 15 residues in the CDR3. CDR1 LNHNV and CDR2 YYDKDF come from the germline V gene (reference sequence). V lost 0 bases to trimming and J lost 2 bases, with 7 bases between them.

The rearrangement uses TRBV2 and TRBJ2-1; tentatively, D is TRBD2 (6 bases). Trimming stripped 1 base from V and 7 bases from J, with 20 bases between. The germline gives CDR1 SNHLY, CDR2 FYNNEI. This CDR3 spans 17 amino acids. CDR3 in DNA: TGTGCCAGCAGTGAAGTGGGACCGGGAGAGGGAAGGAATGAGCAGTTCTTC. This codes for CASSEVGPGEGRNEQFF. The full variable domain, with the rest looked up from reference TRBV2 and TRBJ2-1, is EPEVTQTPSHQVTQMGQEVILRCVPISNHLYFYWYRQILGQKVEFLVSFYNNEISEKSEIFDDQFSVERPDGSNFTLKIRSTKLEDSAMYFCASSEVGPGEGRNEQFFGPGTRLTVL.

V gene TRBV5-1 combines with J gene TRBJ2-3; D possibly corresponds to TRBD1 (6 bases). The germline V gene has CDR1 SGHRS and CDR2 YFSETQ. V lost 2 bases and J 2 bases, leaving 18 bases between the germline ends. CDR3 length: 17 amino acids. The CDR3 here is CASSFTGRRQVTDTQYF. DNA for the CDR3: TGCGCCAGCAGCTTCACCGGCCGTAGACAGGTCACAGATACGCAGTATTTT.

The J gene is TRBJ1-3, the V gene TRBV18; unclear D gene. Germline values: CDR1 KGHSH, CDR2 LQKENI. Trimming cost V 0 bases and J 1 base, with 7 bases left between them. The CDR3 runs 15 residues. CDR3 loop: CASSPPSVSGNTIYF. CDR3 nucleotide sequence: TGTGCCAGCTCACCACCGTCGGTGTCTGGAAACACCATATATTTT.

The chain uses TRBV28 and TRBJ1-2; D is perhaps TRBD1 (5 bases). The ends were cut back, 6 bases at V and 8 bases at J, with 13 bases in the middle. The germline V gene encodes CDR1 MDHEN and CDR2 SYDVKM. The CDR3 contains 12 residues. Here the CDR3 DNA reads TGTGCCAGCAGCCAGGGCGCGGCGGGCTACACCTTC. Protein product: CASSQGAAGYTF.

The gene calls are TRBV7-3 and TRBJ1-3, with a possible D match to TRBD1 (5 bases). The CDR3 runs to 17 residues. Trimming took 2 bases from V and 1 from J, leaving 15 bases between them. Germline-derived CDR1 and CDR2 are SGHTA and FQGTGA. The DNA for the CDR3 is TGTGCCAGCAGCTTATTGGGAAGAGGGGTATCTGGAAACACCATATATTTT. Translated, it gives CASSLLGRGVSGNTIYF. Full variable domain (rest looked up from reference TRBV7-3 and TRBJ1-3): GAGVSQTPSNKVTEKGKYVELRCDPISGHTALYWYRQSLGQGPEFLIYFQGTGAADDSGLPNDRFFAVRPEGSVSTLKIQRTERGDSAVYLCASSLLGRGVSGNTIYFGEGSWLTVV.

There are a few counts of this clone. This chain connects TRBV15 to TRBJ2-2; 12 bases match TRBD2. The CDR3 runs to 18 residues. Germline loops: CDR1 LNHNV, CDR2 YYDKDF (reference sequence). V dropped 0 bases and J dropped 2; count of bases not matched to a gene: 4. CDR3: CATSRDRLAGANTGELFF. CDR3 in DNA: TGTGCCACCAGCAGAGATAGACTAGCGGGAGCCAACACCGGGGAGCTGTTTTTT.

The genes are TRBV27 and TRBJ1-5, with D perhaps matching TRBD1 (5 bases). The V end was cut by 3 bases, the J end by 2 bases, with 14 bases between. CDR1 is MNHEY, CDR2 SMNVEV, per germline (reference sequence). The CDR3 is 16 amino acids. The DNA for the CDR3 is TGTGCCAGCAGTTTTGTATCGAGGGGCCGCAATCAGCCCCAGCATTTT. This codes for CASSFVSRGRNQPQHF.

This rearrangement joins TRBV30 to TRBJ2-5; 8 bases align to TRBD2. The CDR3 is 15 residues long. Germline-derived CDR1 and CDR2 are GTSNPN and SVGIG (reference sequence). With 1 base clipped from V and 5 bases from J, the junction kept 9 bases outside the gene matches. The CDR3 loop is CAWSALAAPGETQYF. The DNA for the CDR3 is TGTGCCTGGAGTGCACTAGCGGCCCCGGGGGAGACCCAGTACTTC.

This chain joins TRBV18 and TRBJ2-7, with 9 nucleotides matching TRBD1. The CDR3 is 14 residues long. The V gene's germline CDR1 is KGHSH and CDR2 LQKENI. Germline trimming cut 5 bases from V and 3 bases from J; bases unmatched to any gene: 5. The CDR3 DNA reads TGTGCCAGCTCATCCGGGACAGGGAACTACGAGCAGTACTTC. This codes for CASSSGTGNYEQYF.

The V gene is TRBV11-2, the J gene TRBJ2-7; maybe TRBD1 (6 bases). Germline CDR1 and CDR2: SGHAT and FQNNGV. Trimming cost V 4 bases and J 4 bases, with 20 bases left between them. This CDR3 is 16 amino acids long. The CDR3 DNA reads TGTGCCAGCAGCTCACGAACCCCGGGACACCCTTACGAGCAGTACTTC. This translates into CASSSRTPGHPYEQYF. The entire variable domain, with the rest obtained from reference TRBV11-2 and TRBJ2-7, is as follows: EAGVAQSPRYKIIEKRQSVAFWCNPISGHATLYWYQQILGQGPKLLIQFQNNGVVDDSQLPKDRFSAERLKGVDSTLKIQPAKLEDSAVYLCASSSRTPGHPYEQYFGPGTRLTVT.

This chain links TRBV15 with TRBJ2-1; 14 bases fit TRBD2. From germline, CDR1 is LNHNV and CDR2 YYDKDF (reference sequence). This CDR3 region has 16 residues. V shed 0 bases and J 9 bases; nucleotides not matched to a gene: 4. CDR3 protein: CATSRDTGLAGAEQFF. The CDR3 DNA is TGTGCCACCAGCAGAGATACGGGACTAGCGGGAGCTGAGCAGTTCTTC.

The V call is TRBV7-2, the J call TRBJ2-2; D not resolved. The CDR3 runs 15 residues. V gave up 0 bases and J gave up 5 bases, with 10 bases separating them. Germline V gene sequence: CDR1 SGHTA, CDR2 FQGNSA. CDR3 sequence (DNA): TGTGCCAGCAGCTTAGCCGGACGGCGAACCGGGGAGCTGTTTTTT. It encodes CASSLAGRRTGELFF.

The chain uses TRBV20-1 and TRBJ2-7; D might be TRBD1 or TRBD2, each matching 5 bases. V lost 3 bases to trimming and J lost 6 bases, with 9 bases between them. Germline V gene lookup returns CDR1 DFQATT and CDR2 SNEGSKA (reference sequence). CDR3 length equals 11 residues. The CDR3 DNA follows: TGCAGTGCTAGGAGGGGTGGCGAGCAGTACTTC. This sequence encodes CSARRGGEQYF.

This clone was counted once. DNA of the CDR3: TGCGCCAGCAGCTTTGGACCCGACAGGGGGCCGGCGGGTACTGAAGCTTTCTTT. Protein product: CASSFGPDRGPAGTEAFF. The chain uses TRBV5-1 and TRBJ1-1; 10 bases agree with TRBD1. V lost 2 bases and J lost 5; bases outside the gene matches: 15. CDR3 size: 18 residues. The germline V gene has CDR1 SGHRS and CDR2 YFSETQ.

V gene TRBV9 combines with J gene TRBJ1-2; D is perhaps TRBD1 (6 bases). The CDR3 extends over 14 amino acids. CDR1 is SGDLS and CDR2 is YYNGEE in the germline V gene. The V gene lost 1 base and the J gene lost 6 bases, with 13 bases spanning the gap. CDR3 DNA sequence: TGTGCCAGCAGCGTATTGGGGGCGGTGGATGGCTACACCTTC. This codes for CASSVLGAVDGYTF.